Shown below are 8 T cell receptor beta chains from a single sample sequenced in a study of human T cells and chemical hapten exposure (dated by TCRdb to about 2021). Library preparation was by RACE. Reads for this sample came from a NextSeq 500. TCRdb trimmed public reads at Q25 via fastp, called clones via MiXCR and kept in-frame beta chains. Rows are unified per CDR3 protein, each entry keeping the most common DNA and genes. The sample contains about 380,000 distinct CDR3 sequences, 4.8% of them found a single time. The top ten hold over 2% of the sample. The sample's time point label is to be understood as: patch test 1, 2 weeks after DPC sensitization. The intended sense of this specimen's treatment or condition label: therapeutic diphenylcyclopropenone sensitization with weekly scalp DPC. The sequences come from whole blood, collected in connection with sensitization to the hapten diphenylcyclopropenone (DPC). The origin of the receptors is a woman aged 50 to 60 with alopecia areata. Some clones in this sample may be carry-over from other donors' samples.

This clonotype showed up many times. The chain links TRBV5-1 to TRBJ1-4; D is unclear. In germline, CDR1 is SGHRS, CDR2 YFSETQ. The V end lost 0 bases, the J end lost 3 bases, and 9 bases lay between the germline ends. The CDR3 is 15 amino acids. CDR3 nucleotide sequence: TGCGCCAGCAGCTTGGGGGTGGCGGCTAATGAAAAACTGTTTTTT. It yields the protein CASSLGVAANEKLFF.

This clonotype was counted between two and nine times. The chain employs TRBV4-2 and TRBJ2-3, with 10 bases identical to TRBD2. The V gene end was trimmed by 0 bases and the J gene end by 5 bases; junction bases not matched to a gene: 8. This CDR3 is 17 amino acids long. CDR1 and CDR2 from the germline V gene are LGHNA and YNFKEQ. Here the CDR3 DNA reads TGTGCCAGCAGCCAAGATGGGAGCGGGGGGGCGGTAGATACGCAGTATTTT. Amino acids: CASSQDGSGGAVDTQYF.

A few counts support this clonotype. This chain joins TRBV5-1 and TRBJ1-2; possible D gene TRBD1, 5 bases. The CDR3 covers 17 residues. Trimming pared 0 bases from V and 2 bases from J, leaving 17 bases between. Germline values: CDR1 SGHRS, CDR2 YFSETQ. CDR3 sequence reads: CASSLDPFNDRNYGYTF. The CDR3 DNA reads TGCGCCAGCAGCTTGGACCCCTTTAACGACAGAAACTATGGCTACACCTTC.

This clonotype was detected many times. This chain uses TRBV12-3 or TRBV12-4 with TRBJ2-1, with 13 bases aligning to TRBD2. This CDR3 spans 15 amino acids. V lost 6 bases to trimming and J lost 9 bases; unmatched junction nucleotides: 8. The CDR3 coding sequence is TGTGCCAGCAGCCCACGGACTAGCGGGAGTGGTGAGCAGTTCTTC. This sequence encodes CASSPRTSGSGEQFF.

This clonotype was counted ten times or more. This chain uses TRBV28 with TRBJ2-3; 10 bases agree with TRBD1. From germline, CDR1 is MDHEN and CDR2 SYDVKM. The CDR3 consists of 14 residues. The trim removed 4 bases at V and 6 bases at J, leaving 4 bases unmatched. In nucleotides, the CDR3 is TGTGCCAGCAGTTCGACAGGGGGCATGGATACGCAGTATTTT. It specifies CASSSTGGMDTQYF.

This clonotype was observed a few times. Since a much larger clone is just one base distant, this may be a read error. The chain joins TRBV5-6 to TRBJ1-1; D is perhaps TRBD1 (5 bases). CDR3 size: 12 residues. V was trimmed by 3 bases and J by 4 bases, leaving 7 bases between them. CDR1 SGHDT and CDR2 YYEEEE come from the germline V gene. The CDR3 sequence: CASSWGVTEAFF. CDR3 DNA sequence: TGTGCCAGCAGCTGGGGGGTCACTGAAGCTTTCTTT.

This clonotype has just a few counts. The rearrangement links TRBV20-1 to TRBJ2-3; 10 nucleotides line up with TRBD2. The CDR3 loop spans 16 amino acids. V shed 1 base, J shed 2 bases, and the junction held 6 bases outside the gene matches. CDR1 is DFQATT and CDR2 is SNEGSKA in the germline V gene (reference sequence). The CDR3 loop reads CSARVSGRAPTDTQYF. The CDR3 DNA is TGCAGTGCTAGAGTAAGCGGGAGGGCCCCCACAGATACGCAGTATTTT.

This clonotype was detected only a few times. The CDR3 bases are TGTGCCAGCAGCCCCCGTTATAATCAGCCCCAGCATTTT. Protein: CASSPRYNQPQHF. The chain has TRBV7-2 and TRBJ1-5; D gene uncertain. This CDR3 comprises 13 residues. Trimming shortened V by 5 bases and J by 4 bases, and 9 bases separated the two germline ends. Germline lookup yields CDR1 SGHTA and CDR2 FQGNSA.